The source of this TCR beta chain is a study of cytomegalovirus exposure and HLA in healthy donors. Study-wide results and limits: Both high specificity and high sensitivity reportedly marked the classifier's diagnosis of cytomegalovirus status. In a later analysis, HLA-associated beta chains showed higher expansion and lower generation probabilities than comparable chains.

With respect to this clone: What it binds is unknown.

Germline V gene sequence: CDR1 LGHNA, CDR2 YSLEER. This CDR3 is built from 16 residues. V lost 0 bases, J lost 4 bases, and 6 bases stayed unmatched. The PCR employed 60 Vbeta primers together with 13 Jbeta primers. Sequencing was performed with immunoSEQ multiplex PCR; in TCRdb, only in-frame clones are kept and a portion is missing. The data contain some 200,000 clones, approximately 80% of them seen just once; the ten biggest clones take up 2% to 3%. Sequencing input: PBMCs. The chain recombines TRBV4-3 with TRBJ2-5, with TRBD1 identical over 9 bases. The source of this sequence is a woman between 50 and 59 years old in good health and CMV-seropositive. CDR3 loop: CASSQEYRGQGETQYF. The CDR3 bases are TGCGCCAGCAGCCAAGAATACAGGGGGCAGGGAGAGACCCAGTACTTC.